This T cell receptor (beta chain) comes out of a study of blood T cells in healthy people across ages. Of note for this clonotype: The antigen is undetermined.

PCR was performed a second time for roughly 7 to 12 cycles using a sample-barcoded 5' primer and a J-beta primer mix. Carrying 12 random nucleotides, a template-switch adaptor labeled each individual cDNA molecule. MiXCR, applied by TCRdb to the 5' RACE reads, yields one record per CDR3 protein. This table holds about 930,000 distinct CDR3 sequences, almost 30% found once. Ten milliliters of peripheral blood were drawn from each donor. Germline CDR1 is SQVTM and CDR2 is ANQGSEA. The V end was cut by 8 bases, the J end by 4 bases, with 9 bases between. This CDR3 comprises 11 residues. Whole-study results and caveats: Expanded clonotype changes were possibly confounded by unknown donor CMV status.

The sample was also reused in another study, on T cells of mothers and their children. This second report adds: Each mother gave over 8.5 million TCR beta CDR3 reads; each child, several million.

Material: blood. The origin of this receptor is a woman in her 40s in good health. The rearrangement joins TRBV29-1 to TRBJ2-1, with TRBD2 as a possible D gene (5 bases). The CDR3 DNA reads as TGCAGCACCGGGGAATACAATGAGCAGTTCTTC. The encoded protein is CSTGEYNEQFF.